This entry lists 20 T cell receptor beta chains sequenced from one sample in a study of blood T cell repertoires in COVID-19. Data came from immunoSEQ multiplex PCR; TCRdb stores just in-frame clones and leaves some out. Altogether about 140,000 clones are present, about 90% being singletons, with the ten largest covering about 10%. The material sequenced was PBMCs or T cells enriched from blood (not recorded which). These receptors came from a man in his fifties or sixties who had recovered from COVID-19.

The chain uses TRBV7-9 and TRBJ1-2; the D is unclear. The CDR3 has 14 amino acids. The V end lost 1 base, the J end lost 1 base, and 7 bases lay between the germline ends. Per germline, CDR1 SEHNR and CDR2 FQNEAQ (reference sequence). CDR3 DNA: TGTGCCAGCAGCTTAGATAGCGATAACTATGGCTACACCTTC. Translation gives CASSLDSDNYGYTF.

The CDR3 coding sequence is TGTGCCAGCAGCCGAACTAGCGGGAGAGGCACCGGGGAGCTGTTTTTT. Amino acids: CASSRTSGRGTGELFF. The chain joins TRBV14 to TRBJ2-2; 11 nucleotides align to TRBD2. CDR1 SGHDN and CDR2 FVKESK come from the germline V gene. With 4 bases clipped from V and 4 bases from J, the junction kept 5 bases outside the gene matches. The CDR3 length is 16 residues.

The chain recombines TRBV2 with TRBJ2-5, with TRBD2 matching over 13 bases. The V segment lost 6 bases and the J segment 5 bases; nucleotides outside the gene matches: 3. CDR3 size: 14 residues. Germline V gene lookup returns CDR1 SNHLY and CDR2 FYNNEI. As DNA, the CDR3 is TGTGCCAGCAGACTAGCGGGAGGGAGGGAGACCCAGTACTTC. This gives the protein CASRLAGGRETQYF. Full variable domain (missing parts from reference TRBV2 and TRBJ2-5): EPEVTQTPSHQVTQMGQEVILRCVPISNHLYFYWYRQILGQKVEFLVSFYNNEISEKSEIFDDQFSVERPDGSNFTLKIRSTKLEDSAMYFCASRLAGGRETQYFGPGTRLLVL.

The J gene is TRBJ1-2, the V gene TRBV7-8; 9 positions match TRBD1. The junction had 12 bases not matched to a gene; V was cut back by 5 bases and J by 8 bases. This CDR3 region has 15 residues. Germline lookup yields CDR1 SGHVS and CDR2 FQNEAQ. The CDR3 loop reads CASSLRDRDFRGYTF. The CDR3 DNA sequence: TGTGCCAGCAGCCTTAGGGACAGGGATTTTCGCGGCTACACCTTC.

The chain recombines TRBV11-2 with TRBJ1-2; D ambiguous. The CDR3 is 14 amino acids. CDR1 is SGHAT and CDR2 is FQNNGV in the germline V gene. The V end lost 2 bases, the J end lost 3 bases, and 10 bases lay between the germline ends. DNA of the CDR3: TGTGCCAGCAGCTTACCGGGAGGATACTATGGCTACACCTTC. Its translation: CASSLPGGYYGYTF. Full variable domain (remainder filled in from reference TRBV11-2 and TRBJ1-2): EAGVAQSPRYKIIEKRQSVAFWCNPISGHATLYWYQQILGQGPKLLIQFQNNGVVDDSQLPKDRFSAERLKGVDSTLKIQPAKLEDSAVYLCASSLPGGYYGYTFGSGTRLTVV.

This chain uses TRBV11-2 with TRBJ1-1; D ambiguous. Trimming shortened V by 1 base and J by 1 base, and 4 bases separated the two germline ends. The CDR3 is made up of 13 amino acids. In germline, CDR1 is SGHAT, CDR2 FQNNGV. The CDR3 is CASSLVANTEAFF. DNA of the CDR3: TGTGCCAGCAGCTTAGTGGCGAACACTGAAGCTTTCTTT. Together with reference TRBV11-2 and TRBJ1-1, the CDR3 gives the full variable domain: EAGVAQSPRYKIIEKRQSVAFWCNPISGHATLYWYQQILGQGPKLLIQFQNNGVVDDSQLPKDRFSAERLKGVDSTLKIQPAKLEDSAVYLCASSLVANTEAFFGQGTRLTVV.

The chain's CDR3 is CASSTGGVGNTIYF. The CDR3 DNA reads TGTGCCAGCAGTACAGGGGGCGTAGGAAACACCATATATTTT. The rearrangement uses TRBV6-6 and TRBJ1-3, with 9 positions matching TRBD1. Germline CDR1 reads MNHNY; CDR2 reads SVGAGI (reference sequence). The CDR3 contains 14 residues. The J segment lost 4 bases and the V segment lost 5 bases, leaving 3 bases of the junction unmatched.

The chain links TRBV5-6 to TRBJ1-4, with 9 nucleotides matching TRBD1. Per the germline V gene, CDR1 is SGHDT and CDR2 is YYEEEE. V trimming: 3 bases; J trimming: 8 bases; junction bases outside the gene matches: 8. CDR3 length: 15 residues. The DNA for the CDR3 is TGTGCCAGCAGCTCAGGACAGGGGCCAGGAGAAAAACTGTTTTTT. Protein: CASSSGQGPGEKLFF.

The chain employs TRBV19 and TRBJ2-7; D not certain. Germline CDR1 LNHDA, CDR2 SQIVND (reference sequence). The CDR3 spans 13 residues. The V and J ends lost 1 base and 3 bases respectively, with 7 bases between them. The CDR3 DNA reads as TGTGCCAGTAGTATAGGAGGCAACTACGAGCAGTACTTC. As protein: CASSIGGNYEQYF.

The genes are TRBV19 and TRBJ2-1, with D perhaps matching TRBD2 (6 bases). The CDR3 totals 13 residues. V dropped 10 bases and J dropped 7 bases, with 17 bases sitting between them. CDR1 and CDR2 (germline): LNHDA, SQIVND (reference sequence). The CDR3 spells CAITNGTSNEQFF. Written as DNA, the CDR3 is TGTGCCATAACGAACGGGACTTCGAATGAGCAGTTCTTC.

This chain links TRBV4-1 with TRBJ1-4, with D possibly TRBD1 on 6 matching bases. Trimming removed 4 bases from V and 6 bases from J, with 12 bases in between. The CDR3 is made up of 14 amino acids. CDR1 and CDR2 (germline): MGHRA, YSYEKL. The CDR3 DNA is TGCGCCAGCAGCCCTAGGGGGATGGATGAAAAACTGTTTTTT. Protein: CASSPRGMDEKLFF.

CDR3 nucleotides: TGCAGCGTTGAAGTCGGTGGGACTAGCATCTACTTC. It specifies CSVEVGGTSIYF. The chain recombines TRBV29-1 with TRBJ2-7, with 9 bases lining up with TRBD2. The junction had 8 bases not matched to a gene; V was cut back by 1 base and J by 13 bases. CDR1 SQVTM and CDR2 ANQGSEA come from the germline V gene. The CDR3 has 12 amino acids.

The V and J genes are TRBV5-1 and TRBJ1-2; perhaps TRBD1 as D (5 bases). The CDR3 loop spans 16 amino acids. Germline-derived CDR1 and CDR2 are SGHRS and YFSETQ. Trimming removed 2 bases at V and 4 bases at J, with 18 bases between. In DNA, the CDR3 is TGCGCCAGCAGCTTAAGAAACGACGGGGGAAGCTATGGCTACACCTTC. It is translated as CASSLRNDGGSYGYTF.

The chain has TRBV4-1 and TRBJ1-5; perhaps TRBD1 as D (6 bases). The germline V and J ends were trimmed by 2 bases and 0 bases, with 11 bases remaining between them. The CDR3 is 16 residues long. Germline CDR1 and CDR2: MGHRA and YSYEKL. The chain's CDR3 is CASSQFGTFSNQPQHF. The CDR3 DNA sequence: TGCGCCAGCAGCCAATTCGGGACATTTAGCAATCAGCCCCAGCATTTT.

The chain joins TRBV15 to TRBJ1-4; 9 bases agree with TRBD1. V shed 0 bases and J 4 bases; nucleotides not matched to a gene: 9. The CDR3 is 18 residues long. Germline CDR1 reads LNHNV; CDR2 reads YYDKDF (reference sequence). The CDR3 bases are TGTGCCACCAGCAGAGAAGGGACAGGGTCGGCCAATAATGAAAAACTGTTTTTT. As protein: CATSREGTGSANNEKLFF.

The chain links TRBV2 to TRBJ1-1, with D perhaps matching TRBD1 (5 bases). This CDR3 contains 16 residues. Per germline, CDR1 SNHLY and CDR2 FYNNEI. Trimming cost V 6 bases and J 0 bases, with 17 bases left between them. The CDR3 here is CASRNDLWGMNTEAFF. The CDR3 region has the DNA TGTGCCAGCAGAAACGATCTGTGGGGCATGAACACTGAAGCTTTCTTT.

This chain uses TRBV6-4 with TRBJ2-5, with 11 bases aligning to TRBD2. The trim removed 10 bases at V and 5 bases at J, leaving 12 bases unmatched. The length of the CDR3 is 15 residues. From germline, CDR1 is MRHNA and CDR2 SNTAGT. CDR3 bases: TGTGCCAACCTGGGACTAGCGGAGGCTCTGGAGACCCAGTACTTC. Protein product: CANLGLAEALETQYF.

The rearrangement uses TRBV2 and TRBJ2-2; D possibly corresponds to TRBD1 (6 bases). The germline V gene encodes CDR1 SNHLY and CDR2 FYNNEI. The CDR3 totals 15 residues. V lost 3 bases and J lost 4, with 12 bases in between. The CDR3 sequence is CASSDRGRGTGELFF. In DNA form, the CDR3 reads TGTGCCAGCAGTGACAGGGGAAGGGGCACCGGGGAGCTGTTTTTT.

This chain joins TRBV2 and TRBJ1-5, with 7 bases that match TRBD1. The CDR3 contains 15 residues. J lost 0 bases, V lost 5 bases, and 4 bases had no gene match. Germline loops: CDR1 SNHLY, CDR2 FYNNEI. The CDR3 is CASSKGQTSNQPQHF. CDR3 DNA: TGTGCCAGCAGTAAGGGACAGACTAGCAATCAGCCCCAGCATTTT.

The chain employs TRBV24-1 and TRBJ2-1; 11 bases are a match to TRBD2. V lost 3 bases and J lost 7; bases outside the gene matches: 7. The CDR3 spans 16 residues. Germline-derived CDR1 and CDR2 are KGHDR and SFDVKD. The chain's CDR3 is CATSDPGTSGGNEQFF. The CDR3 DNA reads TGTGCCACCAGTGATCCAGGCACTAGCGGGGGAAATGAGCAGTTCTTC.